One and the same sample provided the 18 T cell receptor beta chains below, sequenced in a study of blood T cell repertoires in COVID-19. Measured with immunoSEQ multiplex PCR; TCRdb has only the in-frame clones, and not every one. The sample yields more than 85,000 clones, around 82% seen once. Sequencing was performed on peripheral blood. The source is a human donor in a cohort sampled during active COVID-19.

The chain uses TRBV19 and TRBJ1-6; a possible D gene is TRBD1 (5 bases). The length of the CDR3 is 16 residues. CDR1 LNHDA and CDR2 SQIVND come from the germline V gene (reference sequence). V lost 10 bases and J lost 7, with 23 bases in between. CDR3 in amino acids: CATSKIRDGGNSPLHF. The CDR3 coding sequence is TGTGCCACATCTAAAATAAGGGACGGGGGAAATTCACCCCTCCACTTT.

CDR3 sequence: CAISPNRDRGLDEQYF. In DNA, the CDR3 is TGTGCCATCAGTCCAAACCGGGACAGGGGGCTTGACGAGCAGTACTTC. This chain uses TRBV10-3 with TRBJ2-7, with 12 bases aligning to TRBD1. The CDR3 runs to 16 residues. Losses at the gene ends were 5 bases for V and 5 bases for J; bases not matched to a gene: 10. Looked up from germline, CDR1 is ENHRY and CDR2 is SYGVKD.

This sequence joins TRBV15 and TRBJ1-4; D possibly corresponds to TRBD1 (5 bases). CDR3 length equals 15 residues. V was cut by 1 base and J by 8 bases, with 14 bases left in between. Looked up from germline, CDR1 is LNHNV and CDR2 is YYDKDF (reference sequence). The CDR3 reads CATSRADSLTEKLFF. The CDR3 DNA sequence: TGTGCCACCAGCAGAGCAGACAGTCTTACCGAAAAACTGTTTTTT.

The chain links TRBV28 to TRBJ1-1; D is ambiguous. Germline lookup yields CDR1 MDHEN and CDR2 SYDVKM. Between the trimmed V and J ends, which lost 6 bases and 5 bases, there was a span of 13 bases. This CDR3 has 13 amino acids. The CDR3 spells CASRAPVGTEAFF. For the CDR3, the DNA is TGTGCCAGCAGGGCCCCGGTCGGGACTGAAGCTTTCTTT.

V is TRBV27 and J is TRBJ2-1; perhaps TRBD1 as D (6 bases). V lost 5 bases and J 4 bases, leaving 15 bases between the germline ends. The CDR3 is 15 amino acids. Germline values: CDR1 MNHEY, CDR2 SMNVEV (reference sequence). The CDR3 DNA reads TGTGCCAGCAGTCTAAGGACAGCTATTTACAATGAGCAGTTCTTC. It specifies CASSLRTAIYNEQFF.

The rearrangement links TRBV30 to TRBJ2-2, with TRBD2 as a possible D gene (6 bases). Germline CDR1 is GTSNPN and CDR2 is SVGIG (reference sequence). The CDR3 has 15 residues. The germline V and J ends were trimmed by 0 bases and 3 bases, with 11 bases remaining between them. The CDR3 nucleotides are TGTGCCTGGAGTGTGTCCGGGAGTTACACCGGGGAGCTGTTTTTT. Residues: CAWSVSGSYTGELFF.

The table lists this clone with a count of one. V is TRBV29-1 and J is TRBJ2-7, with TRBD1 identical over 8 bases. Germline lookup yields CDR1 SQVTM and CDR2 ANQGSEA. Trimming removed 4 bases from V and 6 bases from J; junction bases left unmatched: 11. There are 14 residues in the CDR3. Written as DNA, the CDR3 is TGCAGCGTTGGGGCAGGGGGCTATGTGGGCGAGCAGTACTTC. It is translated as CSVGAGGYVGEQYF.

The CDR3 reads CASSQALAGAGNAGELFF. DNA for the CDR3: TGTGCCAGCAGCCAAGCACTAGCGGGAGCTGGTAACGCCGGGGAGCTGTTTTTT. The V and J genes are TRBV4-2 and TRBJ2-2; TRBD2 matches at 11 bases. CDR3 length: 18 residues. The J segment lost 6 bases and the V segment lost 1 base, leaving 10 bases of the junction unmatched. Germline CDR1 is LGHNA and CDR2 is YNFKEQ.

The chain recombines TRBV5-5 with TRBJ2-7; D call uncertain. V was pared by 0 bases and J by 3 bases, with 7 bases between. The CDR3 loop spans 13 amino acids. The germline V gene encodes CDR1 SGHKS and CDR2 YYEKEE (reference sequence). CDR3 DNA sequence: TGTGCCAGCAGCTTGGCCGCCAGCTACGAGCAGTACTTC. It translates to CASSLAASYEQYF. Complete variable domain (other parts from reference TRBV5-5 and TRBJ2-7): DAGVTQSPTHLIKTRGQQVTLRCSPISGHKSVSWYQQVLGQGPQFIFQYYEKEERGRGNFPDRFSARQFPNYSSELNVNALLLGDSALYLCASSLAASYEQYFGPGTRLTVT.

The chain combines TRBV28 with TRBJ2-3; D call uncertain. Germline-derived CDR1 and CDR2 are MDHEN and SYDVKM. This CDR3 contains 12 residues. Trimming removed 4 bases at V and 5 bases at J, with 7 bases between. The chain's CDR3 is CASSSERDTQYF. As DNA, the CDR3 is TGTGCCAGCAGTTCCGAGCGAGATACGCAGTATTTT.

This clone appeared a single time. V is TRBV11-3 and J is TRBJ2-3, with D possibly matching TRBD2 (6 bases). Germline V gene lookup returns CDR1 SGHNT and CDR2 YENEEA. Trimming removed 4 bases at V and 9 bases at J, with 11 bases between. CDR3 size: 12 residues. DNA for the CDR3: TGTGCCAGCAGCTCTGGACTAAACACGCAGTATTTT. Translating it yields CASSSGLNTQYF.

V gene TRBV4-2 combines with J gene TRBJ2-5, with D possibly matching TRBD1 (5 bases). This CDR3 has 15 residues. Germline V gene data show CDR1 as LGHNA and CDR2 as YNFKEQ. The germline V and J ends were trimmed by 4 bases and 4 bases, with 16 bases remaining between them. CDR3 bases: TGTGCCAGCAGCCCACAGATAGGGGCCGGAGAGACCCAGTACTTC. Protein: CASSPQIGAGETQYF.

This chain connects TRBV7-6 to TRBJ2-3; 8 positions match TRBD2. The junction had 8 bases not matched to a gene; V was cut back by 1 base and J by 5 bases. From germline, CDR1 is SGHVS and CDR2 FNYEAQ. The CDR3 is made up of 16 amino acids. CDR3 amino acids: CASSLGTGGRGDTQYF. In DNA form, the CDR3 reads TGTGCCAGCAGCTTAGGAACGGGGGGGAGGGGAGATACGCAGTATTTT.

DNA for the CDR3: TGTGCCAGCAGCTTGGGTTTCGGCGGGGCAGGGGAGACCCAGTACTTC. As protein: CASSLGFGGAGETQYF. This chain uses TRBV5-4 with TRBJ2-5; TRBD2 is a possible D gene (6 bases). Looked up from germline, CDR1 is SGHNT and CDR2 is YYREEE (reference sequence). V lost 0 bases and J 5 bases, leaving 17 bases between the germline ends. This CDR3 comprises 16 residues.

The chain is built from TRBV12-3 or TRBV12-4 and TRBJ1-1, with no clear D. V lost 5 bases and J lost 8, with 15 bases in between. This CDR3 spans 13 amino acids. CDR3 protein: CASSPGSGREAFF. DNA of the CDR3: TGTGCCAGCAGTCCTGGTTCGGGTAGAGAAGCTTTCTTT.

V usage is TRBV12-3 or TRBV12-4 and J usage is TRBJ1-1; 7 nucleotides match TRBD1. The V gene end was trimmed by 2 bases and the J gene end by 7 bases; junction bases not matched to a gene: 4. The CDR3 runs to 13 residues. The CDR3 nucleotides read TGTGCCAGCAGTTTATCAGGGGGTCTTGAAGCTTTCTTT. Its protein product is CASSLSGGLEAFF.

The chain uses TRBV14 and TRBJ2-7; 7 nucleotides agree with TRBD1. Germline-derived CDR1 and CDR2 are SGHDN and FVKESK. The CDR3 extends over 14 amino acids. V was pared by 0 bases and J by 4 bases, with 3 bases of the junction left unmatched. CDR3 sequence reads: CASSQDVQGYEQYF. CDR3 sequence (DNA): TGTGCCAGCAGCCAAGATGTACAGGGGTACGAGCAGTACTTC. Drawing the rest from reference TRBV14 and TRBJ2-7, the complete variable domain is EAGVTQFPSHSVIEKGQTVTLRCDPISGHDNLYWYRRVMGKEIKFLLHFVKESKQDESGMPNNRFLAERTGGTYSTLKVQPAELEDSGVYFCASSQDVQGYEQYFGPGTRLTVT.

This chain joins TRBV19 and TRBJ1-2; possible D gene TRBD1, 5 bases. The germline CDR1 and CDR2 sequences are LNHDA and SQIVND (reference sequence). The CDR3 has 15 amino acids. Between the trimmed V and J ends, which lost 7 bases and 7 bases, there was a span of 22 bases. This chain's CDR3 is CASTDQGRSVGGYTF. CDR3 nucleotides: TGTGCCAGTACCGATCAGGGCAGATCGGTGGGTGGCTACACCTTC.